Described below is a single T cell receptor beta chain sequence and its context. The antigen is unknown. The data stem from a study of CD8+ T cells in alopecia areata. Study overall: Once tofacitinib had been taken for 6 to 18 months, 6 months off drug followed. Study conclusions and caveats: Clonality exceeded that of normal scalp in lesional scalp, most notably in alopecia totalis/universalis.

RNA was isolated and reverse transcribed to cDNA, the sequencing template. Measured with immunoSEQ multiplex PCR; TCRdb has only the in-frame clones, and not every one. Of some 110,000 clones listed, 58% are singletons. Indicated treatment: oral pan-JAK inhibitor, 5-10 mg twice daily. Isolation of CD4+ and CD8+ T cells from PBMCs was achieved by sorting. Germline V gene lookup returns CDR1 SGHAT and CDR2 FQNNGV. V lost 1 base, J lost 0 bases, and 6 bases lay in between. This CDR3 has 14 residues. The origin of this receptor is a human donor with alopecia areata. The gene calls are TRBV11-2 and TRBJ1-2; D possibly corresponds to TRBD1 (5 bases). Sample: CD8+ T cells sorted from blood, taken at week 4, from a patient treated with tofacitinib. The CDR3 loop reads CASSLGGPNYGYTF. The CDR3 region has the DNA TGTGCCAGCAGCTTAGGGGGACCTAACTATGGCTACACCTTC.